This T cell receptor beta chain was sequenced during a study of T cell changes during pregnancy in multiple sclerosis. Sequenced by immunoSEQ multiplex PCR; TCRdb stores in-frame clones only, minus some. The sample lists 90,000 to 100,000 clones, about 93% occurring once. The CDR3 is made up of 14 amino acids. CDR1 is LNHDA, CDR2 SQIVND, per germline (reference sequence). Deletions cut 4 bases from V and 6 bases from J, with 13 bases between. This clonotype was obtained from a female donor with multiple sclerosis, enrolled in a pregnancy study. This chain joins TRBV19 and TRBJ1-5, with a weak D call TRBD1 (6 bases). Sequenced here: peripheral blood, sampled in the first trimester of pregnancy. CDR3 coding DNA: TGTGCCAGTAGTACCGGGGGGCTGGGTCAGCCCCAGCATTTT. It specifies CASSTGGLGQPQHF.